This T cell receptor (beta chain) was captured in a study of CD8 T cells in Susac syndrome. Study-wide results and caveats: Repertoires of Susac syndrome CD4+ T cells lacked clonal expansion.

The CDR3 totals 12 residues. CDR1 SGHRS and CDR2 YFSETQ come from the germline V gene. V lost 4 bases to trimming and J lost 9 bases, with 11 bases between them. Notes on this clonotype: Its target is not known.

The RNA, roughly 0.45 to 1 ug, was put through reverse transcription using random hexamers. A multiplex approach, immunoSEQ multiplex PCR, amplified TCR beta CDR3 across 54 Vbeta and 13 Jbeta. Each CDR3 protein is one row after TCRdb ran MiXCR on the immunoSEQ multiplex PCR reads. Of 200,000 to 250,000 distinct CDR3 sequences in the sample, approximately 94% were seen once. The receptor was isolated from a human donor with Susac syndrome. The source material was CD4+ T cells from PBMCs. The chain joins TRBV5-1 to TRBJ2-1; D remains ambiguous. For the CDR3, the DNA is TGCGCCAGCAGCCTGGGTATCCGTGAGCAGTTCTTC. Amino acid sequence: CASSLGIREQFF. The variable domain in full, completed from reference TRBV5-1 and TRBJ2-1, reads KAGVTQTPRYLIKTRGQQVTLSCSPISGHRSVSWYQQTPGQGLQFLFEYFSETQRNKGNFPGRFSGRQFSNSRSEMNVSTLELGDSALYLCASSLGIREQFFGPGTRLTVL.